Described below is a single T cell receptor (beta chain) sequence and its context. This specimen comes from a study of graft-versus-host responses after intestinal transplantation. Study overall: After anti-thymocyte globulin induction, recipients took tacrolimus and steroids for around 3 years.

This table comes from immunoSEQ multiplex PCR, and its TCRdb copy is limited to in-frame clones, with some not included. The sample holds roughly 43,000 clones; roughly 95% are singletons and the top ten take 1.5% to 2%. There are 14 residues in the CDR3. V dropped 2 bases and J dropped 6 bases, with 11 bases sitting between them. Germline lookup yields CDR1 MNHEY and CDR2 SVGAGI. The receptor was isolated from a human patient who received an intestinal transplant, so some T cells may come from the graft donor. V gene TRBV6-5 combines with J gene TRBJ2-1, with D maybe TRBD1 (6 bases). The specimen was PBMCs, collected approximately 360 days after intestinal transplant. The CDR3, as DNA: TGTGCCAGCAGTTACCTGGGGGCGGTCAATGAGCAGTTCTTC. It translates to CASSYLGAVNEQFF.